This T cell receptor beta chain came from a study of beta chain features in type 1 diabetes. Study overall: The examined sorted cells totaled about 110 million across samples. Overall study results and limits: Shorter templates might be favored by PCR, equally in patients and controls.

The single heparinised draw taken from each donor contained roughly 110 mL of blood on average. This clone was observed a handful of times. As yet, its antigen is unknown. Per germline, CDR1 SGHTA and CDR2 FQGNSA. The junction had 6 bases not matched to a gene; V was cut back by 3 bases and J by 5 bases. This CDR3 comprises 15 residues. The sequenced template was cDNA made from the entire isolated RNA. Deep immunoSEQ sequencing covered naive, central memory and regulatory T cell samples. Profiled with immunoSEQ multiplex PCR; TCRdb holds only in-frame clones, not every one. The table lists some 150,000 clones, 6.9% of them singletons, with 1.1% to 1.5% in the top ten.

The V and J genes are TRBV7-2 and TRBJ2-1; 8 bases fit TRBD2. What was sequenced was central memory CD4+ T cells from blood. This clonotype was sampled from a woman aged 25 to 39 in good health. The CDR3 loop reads CASSFRGRTNNEQFF. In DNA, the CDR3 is TGTGCCAGCAGCTTTCGCGGGAGGACTAACAATGAGCAGTTCTTC.